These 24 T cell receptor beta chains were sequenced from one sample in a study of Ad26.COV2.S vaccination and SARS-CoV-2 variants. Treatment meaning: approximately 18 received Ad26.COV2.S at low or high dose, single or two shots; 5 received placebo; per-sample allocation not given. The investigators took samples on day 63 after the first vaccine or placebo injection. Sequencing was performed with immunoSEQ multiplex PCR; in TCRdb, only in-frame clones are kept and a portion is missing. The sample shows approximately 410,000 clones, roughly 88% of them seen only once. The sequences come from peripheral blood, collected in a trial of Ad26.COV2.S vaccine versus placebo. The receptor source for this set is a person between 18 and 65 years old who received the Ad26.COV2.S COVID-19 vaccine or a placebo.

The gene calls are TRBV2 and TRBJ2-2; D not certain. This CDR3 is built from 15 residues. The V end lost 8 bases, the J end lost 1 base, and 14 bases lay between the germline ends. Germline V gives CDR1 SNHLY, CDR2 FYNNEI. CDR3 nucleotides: TGTGCCAGCGCCCGAGCCCTGGGGAACACCGGGGAGCTGTTTTTT. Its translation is CASARALGNTGELFF.

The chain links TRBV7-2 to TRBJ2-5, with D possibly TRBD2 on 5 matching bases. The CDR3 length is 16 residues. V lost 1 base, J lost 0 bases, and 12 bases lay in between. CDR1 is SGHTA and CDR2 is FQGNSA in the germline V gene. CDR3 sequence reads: CASSLGYGEYQETQYF. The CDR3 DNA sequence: TGTGCCAGCAGCTTAGGTTACGGGGAGTACCAAGAGACCCAGTACTTC.

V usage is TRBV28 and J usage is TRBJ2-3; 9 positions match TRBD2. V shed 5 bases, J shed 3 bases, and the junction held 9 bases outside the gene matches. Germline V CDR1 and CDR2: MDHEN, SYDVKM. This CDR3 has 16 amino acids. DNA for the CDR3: TGTGCCAGCAGTCGCAGCATGGCGGGGGGGACAGATACGCAGTATTTT. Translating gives CASSRSMAGGTDTQYF.

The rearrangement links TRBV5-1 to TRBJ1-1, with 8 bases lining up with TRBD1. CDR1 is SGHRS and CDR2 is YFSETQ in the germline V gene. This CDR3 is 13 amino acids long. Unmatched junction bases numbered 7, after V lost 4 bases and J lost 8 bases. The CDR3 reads CASSGGTGLEAFF. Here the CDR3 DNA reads TGCGCCAGCAGCGGCGGGACAGGTTTAGAAGCTTTCTTT.

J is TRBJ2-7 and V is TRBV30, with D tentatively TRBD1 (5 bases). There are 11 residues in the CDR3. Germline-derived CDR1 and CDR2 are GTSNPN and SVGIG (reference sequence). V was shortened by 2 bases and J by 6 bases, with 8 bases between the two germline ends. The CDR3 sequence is CAWSQGSEQYF. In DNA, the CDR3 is TGTGCCTGGAGTCAGGGCAGCGAGCAGTACTTC.

CDR3 residues: CASSLVGLATDTQYF. CDR3 sequence (DNA): TGTGCCAGCAGCTTAGTGGGACTAGCCACAGATACGCAGTATTTT. This rearrangement joins TRBV7-8 to TRBJ2-3; TRBD2 matches 9 bases. The germline CDR1 and CDR2 sequences are SGHVS and FQNEAQ. The CDR3 runs 15 residues. The trim removed 1 base at V and 2 bases at J, leaving 1 base unmatched.

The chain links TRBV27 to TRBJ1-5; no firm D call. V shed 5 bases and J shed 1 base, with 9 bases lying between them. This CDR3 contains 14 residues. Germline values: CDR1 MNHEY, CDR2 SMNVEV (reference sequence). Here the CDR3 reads CASSVGKSNQPQHF. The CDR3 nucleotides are TGTGCCAGCAGTGTCGGGAAGAGCAATCAGCCCCAGCATTTT.

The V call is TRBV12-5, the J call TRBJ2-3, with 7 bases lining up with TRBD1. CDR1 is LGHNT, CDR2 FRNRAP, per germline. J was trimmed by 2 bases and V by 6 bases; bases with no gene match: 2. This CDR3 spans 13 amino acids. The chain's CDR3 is CASGQGDTDTQYF. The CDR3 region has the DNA TGTGCTAGTGGGCAGGGGGACACAGATACGCAGTATTTT.

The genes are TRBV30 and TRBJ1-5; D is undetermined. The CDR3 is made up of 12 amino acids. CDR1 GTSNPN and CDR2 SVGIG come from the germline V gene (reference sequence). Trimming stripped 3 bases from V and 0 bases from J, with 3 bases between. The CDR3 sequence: CAWSISNQPQHF. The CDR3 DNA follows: TGTGCCTGGAGCATTAGCAATCAGCCCCAGCATTTT.

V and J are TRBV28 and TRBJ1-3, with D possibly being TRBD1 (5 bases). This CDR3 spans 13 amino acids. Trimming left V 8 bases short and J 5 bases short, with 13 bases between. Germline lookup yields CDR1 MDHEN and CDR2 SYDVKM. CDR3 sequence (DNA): TGTGCCAGCGCCCTGCGGGGGAGAAACACCATATATTTT. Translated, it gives CASALRGRNTIYF.

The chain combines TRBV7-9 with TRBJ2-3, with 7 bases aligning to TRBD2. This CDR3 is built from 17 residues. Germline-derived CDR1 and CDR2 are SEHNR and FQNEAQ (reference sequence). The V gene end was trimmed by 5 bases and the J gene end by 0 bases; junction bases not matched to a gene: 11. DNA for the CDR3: TGTGCCAGCAGCGTAGTCGCCGGGACTACTAGCACAGATACGCAGTATTTT. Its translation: CASSVVAGTTSTDTQYF.

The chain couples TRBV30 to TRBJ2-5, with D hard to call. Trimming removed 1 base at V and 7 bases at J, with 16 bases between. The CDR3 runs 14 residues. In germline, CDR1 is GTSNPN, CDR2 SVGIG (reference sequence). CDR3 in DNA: TGTGCCTGGAGTGGGATCAACCAAATCGGGACCCAGTACTTC. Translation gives CAWSGINQIGTQYF.

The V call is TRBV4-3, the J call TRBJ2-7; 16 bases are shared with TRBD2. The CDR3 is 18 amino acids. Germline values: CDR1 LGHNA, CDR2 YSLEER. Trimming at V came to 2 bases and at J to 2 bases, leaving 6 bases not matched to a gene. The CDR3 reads CASSQHGTSGGGPYEQYF. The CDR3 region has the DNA TGCGCCAGCAGCCAACACGGGACTAGCGGGGGGGGTCCCTACGAGCAGTACTTC.

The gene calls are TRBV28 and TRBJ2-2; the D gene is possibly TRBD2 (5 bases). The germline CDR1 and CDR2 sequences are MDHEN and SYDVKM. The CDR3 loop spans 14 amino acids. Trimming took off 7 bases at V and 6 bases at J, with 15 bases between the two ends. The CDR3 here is CASKHERLAGELFF. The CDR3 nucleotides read TGTGCCAGCAAACATGAGCGGTTGGCCGGGGAGCTGTTTTTT.

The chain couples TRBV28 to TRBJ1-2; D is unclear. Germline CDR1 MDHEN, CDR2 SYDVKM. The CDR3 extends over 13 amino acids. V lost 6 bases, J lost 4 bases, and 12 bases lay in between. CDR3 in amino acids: CASSYPGAYGYTF. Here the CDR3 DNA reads TGTGCCAGCAGCTATCCGGGAGCCTATGGCTACACCTTC.

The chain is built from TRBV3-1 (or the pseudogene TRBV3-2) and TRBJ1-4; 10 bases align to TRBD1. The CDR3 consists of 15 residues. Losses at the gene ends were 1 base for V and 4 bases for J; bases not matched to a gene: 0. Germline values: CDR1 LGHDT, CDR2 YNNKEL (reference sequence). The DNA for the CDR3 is TGTGCCAGCAGCCAAGGGGACAGGGGTAATGAAAAACTGTTTTTT. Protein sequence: CASSQGDRGNEKLFF.

CDR3 nucleotide sequence: TGTGCCAGCAGCTTGCGACAGGGGTCTTACAATGAGCAGTTCTTC. It encodes CASSLRQGSYNEQFF. This chain joins TRBV7-9 and TRBJ2-1; 8 bases are a match to TRBD1. This CDR3 comprises 15 residues. Per the germline V gene, CDR1 is SEHNR and CDR2 is FQNEAQ (reference sequence). V shed 3 bases and J 4 bases; nucleotides not matched to a gene: 5.

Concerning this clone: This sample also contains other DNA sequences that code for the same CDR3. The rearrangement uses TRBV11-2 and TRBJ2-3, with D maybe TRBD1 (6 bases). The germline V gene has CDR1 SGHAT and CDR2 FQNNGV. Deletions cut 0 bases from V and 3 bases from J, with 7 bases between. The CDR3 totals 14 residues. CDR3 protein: CASSLDRGTDTQYF. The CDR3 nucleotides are TGTGCCAGCAGCTTAGACAGGGGTACAGATACGCAGTATTTT.

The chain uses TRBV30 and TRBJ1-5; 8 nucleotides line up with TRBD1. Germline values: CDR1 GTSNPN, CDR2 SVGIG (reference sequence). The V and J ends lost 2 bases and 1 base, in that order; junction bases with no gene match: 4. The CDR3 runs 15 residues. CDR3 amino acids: CAWSTGGGSNQPQHF. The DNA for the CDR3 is TGTGCCTGGAGTACAGGGGGGGGAAGCAATCAGCCCCAGCATTTT.

CDR3 amino acids: CASSDRSQPQHF. CDR3 bases: TGTGCCAGCAGCGACAGGAGTCAGCCCCAGCATTTT. This chain uses TRBV27 with TRBJ1-5; D may be TRBD1 (6 bases). The germline CDR1 and CDR2 sequences are MNHEY and SMNVEV (reference sequence). Trimming shortened V by 6 bases and J by 6 bases, and 9 bases separated the two germline ends. This CDR3 is built from 12 residues.

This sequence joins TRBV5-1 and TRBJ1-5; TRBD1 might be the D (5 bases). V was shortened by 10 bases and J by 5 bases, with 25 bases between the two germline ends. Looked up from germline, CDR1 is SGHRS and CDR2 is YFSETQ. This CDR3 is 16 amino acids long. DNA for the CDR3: TGCGCCCGCCGCCCGGGCGGGGGGGGACTCTATCAGCCCCAGCATTTT. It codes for CARRPGGGGLYQPQHF.

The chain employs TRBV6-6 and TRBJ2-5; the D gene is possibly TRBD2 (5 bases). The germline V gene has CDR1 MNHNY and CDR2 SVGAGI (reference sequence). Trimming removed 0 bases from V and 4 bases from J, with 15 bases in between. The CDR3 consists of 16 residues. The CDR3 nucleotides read TGTGCCAGCAGTTACTCGAGGGCAGCTAGGAGAGAGACCCAGTACTTC. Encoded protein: CASSYSRAARRETQYF.

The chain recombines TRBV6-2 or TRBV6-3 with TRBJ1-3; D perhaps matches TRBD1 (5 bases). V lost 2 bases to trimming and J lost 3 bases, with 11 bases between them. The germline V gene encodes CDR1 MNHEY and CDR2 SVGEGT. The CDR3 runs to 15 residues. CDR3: CASSYPGTIGNTIYF. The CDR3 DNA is TGTGCCAGCAGTTACCCTGGGACCATTGGAAACACCATATATTTT.

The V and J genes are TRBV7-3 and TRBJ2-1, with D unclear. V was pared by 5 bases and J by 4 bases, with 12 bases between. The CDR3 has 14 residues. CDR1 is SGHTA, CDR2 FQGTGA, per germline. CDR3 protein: CASSPAGPYNEQFF. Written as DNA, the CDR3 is TGTGCCAGCAGCCCTGCCGGCCCATACAATGAGCAGTTCTTC.